Shown below are 22 T cell receptor beta chains from a single sample sequenced in a study of human T cells and chemical hapten exposure listed by TCRdb under 2021. The sample's time point label is to be understood as: patch test 1, 2 weeks after DPC sensitization. The treatment or condition label corresponds to: therapeutic diphenylcyclopropenone sensitization with weekly scalp DPC. The protocol used for the library was RACE. The instrument was a NextSeq 500. TCRdb applied fastp at Q25 and MiXCR to the public reads, then kept only in-frame beta chains. For every CDR3 protein sequence, its rows merge into one entry that carries the most common genes and DNA. The sample data list about 110,000 distinct CDR3 sequences, and around 10% of these were observed just once. The ten largest account for roughly 3.5% of the sample. Sequences were derived from whole blood, sampled in connection with sensitization to the hapten diphenylcyclopropenone (DPC). Every receptor here comes from a woman in her 40s with alopecia areata. Some clones in this sample may be carry-over from other donors' samples.

This clonotype was seen at least ten times. The CDR3 sequence: CARAVKRDETQYF. DNA for the CDR3: TGTGCCAGGGCAGTTAAGCGAGACGAGACCCAGTACTTC. The chain uses TRBV2 and TRBJ2-5; no clear D. Germline V CDR1 and CDR2: SNHLY, FYNNEI. Trimming took 9 bases from V and 5 from J, leaving 16 bases between them. The CDR3 totals 13 residues.

This clonotype was seen many times. The V and J genes are TRBV14 and TRBJ2-5; 7 bases are shared with TRBD1. The V gene's germline CDR1 is SGHDN and CDR2 FVKESK. The V gene end was trimmed by 4 bases and the J gene end by 0 bases; junction bases not matched to a gene: 5. CDR3 size: 15 residues. This chain's CDR3 is CASSPGQIYQETQYF. The CDR3 bases are TGTGCCAGCAGCCCGGGACAGATATACCAAGAGACCCAGTACTTC.

The chain joins TRBV6-2 or TRBV6-3 to TRBJ1-1, with 9 bases fitting TRBD1. Looked up from germline, CDR1 is MNHEY and CDR2 is SVGEGT. J was trimmed by 3 bases and V by 6 bases; bases with no gene match: 8. The CDR3 is made up of 15 amino acids. The CDR3 is CASRHGTGIDTEAFF. Here the CDR3 DNA reads TGTGCCAGCAGACATGGGACAGGGATCGACACTGAAGCTTTCTTT.

This clonotype has more than one count but fewer than ten. This rearrangement joins TRBV6-6 to TRBJ1-1, with TRBD1 matching over 8 bases. J was trimmed by 8 bases and V by 5 bases; bases with no gene match: 10. This CDR3 is built from 14 residues. Per germline, CDR1 MNHNY and CDR2 SVGAGI (reference sequence). The CDR3 here is CASSQSRDRKEAFF. The CDR3 nucleotides read TGTGCCAGCAGTCAATCCCGGGACAGGAAAGAAGCTTTCTTT.

This clonotype has at least ten counts. The gene calls are TRBV29-1 and TRBJ2-7; the D is unclear. Germline assignment: CDR1 SQVTM and CDR2 ANQGSEA. The CDR3 covers 14 residues. Trimming removed 2 bases at V and 6 bases at J, with 17 bases between. The CDR3 DNA reads as TGCAGCGTTGAATCGTACATACAGAACGGCGAGCAGTACTTC. Its protein product is CSVESYIQNGEQYF.

The table lists this clonotype with a few counts. V is TRBV27 and J is TRBJ2-3; 10 bases match TRBD2. Germline V lookup: CDR1 MNHEY, CDR2 SMNVEV (reference sequence). CDR3 length: 16 residues. V lost 3 bases to trimming and J lost 5 bases; unmatched junction nucleotides: 8. CDR3: CASSFSGTSALDTQYF. CDR3 nucleotides: TGTGCCAGCAGTTTCTCCGGGACTAGCGCATTAGATACGCAGTATTTT.

The chain links TRBV4-3 to TRBJ2-3, with D possibly matching TRBD2 (7 bases). Trimming left V 0 bases short and J 5 bases short, with 18 bases between. Germline-derived CDR1 and CDR2 are LGHNA and YSLEER. This CDR3 is 17 amino acids long. The CDR3 reads CASSQDPWGGGEDTQYF. The CDR3 bases are TGCGCCAGCAGCCAAGACCCCTGGGGGGGCGGGGAAGATACGCAGTATTTT.

Comments on this clonotype: Being one base from a much bigger clone, this may be a read error. The chain joins TRBV12-3 or TRBV12-4 to TRBJ1-4; the D is unclear. The length of the CDR3 is 11 residues. The CDR3 DNA reads TGTGCCAGCAGTTTTCGTGAAAAACCGTTTTTT. This translates into CASSFREKPFF.

In this sample, this clonotype turned up many times. The chain uses TRBV20-1 and TRBJ2-3, with D perhaps matching TRBD1 (5 bases). CDR3 length equals 13 residues. CDR1 is DFQATT and CDR2 is SNEGSKA in the germline V gene (reference sequence). Trimming cost V 6 bases and J 1 base, with 11 bases left between them. In nucleotides, the CDR3 is TGCAGTGCAGGGGCTGCTGGCACAGATACGCAGTATTTT. It encodes CSAGAAGTDTQYF.

This clonotype was seen only a few times. The V gene is TRBV6-2 or TRBV6-3, the J gene TRBJ2-2; 7 positions match TRBD1. This CDR3 has 14 amino acids. The junction had 5 bases not matched to a gene; V was cut back by 6 bases and J by 4 bases. In germline, CDR1 is MNHEY, CDR2 SVGEGT. DNA for the CDR3: TGTGCCAGCAGAGAAGGGGGCAGCACCGGGGAGCTGTTTTTT. Residues: CASREGGSTGELFF.

This clonotype was recorded many times. V is TRBV20-1 and J is TRBJ2-3; D might be TRBD2 (7 bases). The CDR3 runs to 14 residues. Germline-derived CDR1 and CDR2 are DFQATT and SNEGSKA (reference sequence). Trimming stripped 5 bases from V and 1 base from J, with 13 bases between. As DNA, the CDR3 is TGCAGTGCTCCGAGGGGGGGAGGCACAGATACGCAGTATTTT. This sequence encodes CSAPRGGGTDTQYF.

This clonotype was counted many times. The chain links TRBV28 to TRBJ2-1; TRBD1 might be the D (5 bases). Germline CDR1 reads MDHEN; CDR2 reads SYDVKM. V lost 3 bases, J lost 15 bases, and 18 bases lay in between. This CDR3 is 13 amino acids long. This CDR3 reads CASSFGTRGDPFF. The CDR3 DNA reads TGTGCCAGCAGTTTTGGCACAAGGGGTGATCCGTTCTTC.

At least ten counts were recorded for this clonotype. V and J are TRBV28 and TRBJ2-7; tentative D call: TRBD2 (6 bases). Trimming removed 6 bases at V and 5 bases at J, with 11 bases between. Germline CDR1 MDHEN, CDR2 SYDVKM. The length of the CDR3 is 12 residues. The CDR3 DNA reads TGTGCCAGCAGCCCAGGCGGGGACGAGCAGTACTTC. Its translation is CASSPGGDEQYF.

The genes are TRBV6-8 and TRBJ1-5; D call uncertain. CDR1 and CDR2 (germline): MNHGY, SAAAGT. Trimming took 4 bases from V and 0 from J, leaving 7 bases between them. There are 14 residues in the CDR3. The DNA for the CDR3 is TGTGCCAGCAGTTCGGACGGTAGCAATCAGCCCCAGCATTTT. It is translated as CASSSDGSNQPQHF.

This clonotype has a count of ten or more. This sequence joins TRBV15 and TRBJ2-3; D tentatively reads TRBD1 or TRBD2 (5 bases each). The CDR3 is made up of 17 amino acids. Per germline, CDR1 LNHNV and CDR2 YYDKDF (reference sequence). V shed 4 bases and J shed 1 base, with 18 bases lying between them. The DNA for the CDR3 is TGTGCCACCAGCATCCCCCCAGATGGGGGTCGCACAGATACGCAGTATTTT. Protein product: CATSIPPDGGRTDTQYF.

In DNA form, the CDR3 reads TGTGCCAGCAGTTACCGGAGCGGGACCTACAATGAGCAGTTCTTC. This sequence encodes CASSYRSGTYNEQFF. The gene calls are TRBV6-2 or TRBV6-3 and TRBJ2-1; 7 bases match TRBD2. V trimming: 2 bases; J trimming: 2 bases; junction bases outside the gene matches: 3. This CDR3 has 15 amino acids. Per the germline V gene, CDR1 is MNHEY and CDR2 is SVGEGT.

This clonotype was seen a handful of times. The chain carries TRBV20-1 and TRBJ2-4; perhaps TRBD1 as D (5 bases). CDR3 length: 13 amino acids. CDR1 is DFQATT and CDR2 is SNEGSKA in the germline V gene (reference sequence). Deletions cut 6 bases from V and 3 bases from J, with 12 bases between. CDR3 bases: TGCAGTGCGGGGCTTATAGACAAAAACATTCAGTACTTC. Amino acids: CSAGLIDKNIQYF.

This clonotype was seen only a few times. V gene TRBV25-1 combines with J gene TRBJ1-2; 9 nucleotides line up with TRBD1. V gave up 6 bases and J gave up 1 base; unmatched junction bases: 3. The CDR3 has 14 amino acids. Germline lookup yields CDR1 MGHDK and CDR2 SYGVNS. In nucleotides, the CDR3 is TGTGCCAGCAGGGGACAGGGACTTAACTATGGCTACACCTTC. Its protein product is CASRGQGLNYGYTF.

Comments on this clonotype: Just one base apart from a much larger clone, this may be a read error. This sequence joins TRBV20-1 and TRBJ1-2; 8 bases match TRBD1. CDR3 size: 16 residues. Germline V CDR1 and CDR2: DFQATT, SNEGSKA (reference sequence). Here the CDR3 reads CSARQGAQYNNFGYTF. DNA for the CDR3: TGCAGTGCTAGACAGGGGGCGCAGTATAATAACTTTGGCTACACCTTC.

This clonotype was counted between two and nine times. The gene calls are TRBV2 and TRBJ2-7, with TRBD2 identical over 13 bases. The germline gives CDR1 SNHLY, CDR2 FYNNEI. CDR3 length: 15 residues. With V trimmed by 5 bases and J by 2 bases, 3 bases remained unmatched. CDR3 nucleotide sequence: TGTGCCAGCAGTAGCGGGACTAGCGGGACCTACGAGCAGTACTTC. Protein product: CASSSGTSGTYEQYF.

This clonotype was picked up a small number of times. V gene TRBV29-1 combines with J gene TRBJ1-2, with 7 bases fitting TRBD1. The ends lost 6 bases at V and 5 bases at J; junction bases unmatched: 12. CDR1 and CDR2 from the germline V gene are SQVTM and ANQGSEA. There are 14 residues in the CDR3. In nucleotides, the CDR3 is TGCAGCGTAGGGACAGTCAGCGATGGATATGGCTACACCTTC. Its translation: CSVGTVSDGYGYTF. The complete variable domain, with remaining parts taken from reference TRBV29-1 and TRBJ1-2, reads SAVISQKPSRDICQRGTSLTIQCQVDSQVTMMFWYRQQPGQSLTLIATANQGSEATYESGFVIDKFPISRPNLTFSTLTVSNMSPEDSSIYLCSVGTVSDGYGYTFGSGTRLTVV.

This clonotype was seen at least ten times. V is TRBV7-2 and J is TRBJ2-7; 8 nucleotides match TRBD2. Germline assignment: CDR1 SGHTA and CDR2 FQGNSA. The CDR3 is made up of 14 amino acids. Unmatched junction bases numbered 7, after V lost 0 bases and J lost 9 bases. This CDR3 reads CASSLALSGGGQYF. In DNA, the CDR3 is TGTGCCAGCAGCTTAGCGCTAAGCGGGGGAGGGCAGTACTTC.